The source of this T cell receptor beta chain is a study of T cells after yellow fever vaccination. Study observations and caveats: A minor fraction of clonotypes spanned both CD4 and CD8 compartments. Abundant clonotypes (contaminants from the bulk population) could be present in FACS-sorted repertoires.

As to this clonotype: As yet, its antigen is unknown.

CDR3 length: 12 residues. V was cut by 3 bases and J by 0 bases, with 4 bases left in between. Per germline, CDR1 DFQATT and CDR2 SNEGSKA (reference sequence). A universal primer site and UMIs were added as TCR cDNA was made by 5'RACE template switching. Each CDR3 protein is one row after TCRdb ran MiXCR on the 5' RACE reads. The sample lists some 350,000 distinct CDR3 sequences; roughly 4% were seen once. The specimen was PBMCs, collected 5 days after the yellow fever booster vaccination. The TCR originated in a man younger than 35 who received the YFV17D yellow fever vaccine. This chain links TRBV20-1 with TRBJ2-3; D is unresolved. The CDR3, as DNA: TGCAGTGCTAGTTACAGCACAGATACGCAGTATTTT. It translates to CSASYSTDTQYF.